These 13 T cell receptor beta chains share one sample of origin, sequenced in a study of T cell responses to AZD1222 COVID-19 vaccine. Data came from immunoSEQ multiplex PCR; TCRdb stores just in-frame clones and leaves some out. The repertoire holds around 160,000 clones, with 90% to 95% as singletons. Sequencing used peripheral blood, obtained 28 days after the second AZD1222 dose. These receptors were collected from an adult who received the AZD1222 COVID-19 vaccine.

V usage is TRBV19 and J usage is TRBJ1-3; 7 bases fit TRBD1. The germline CDR1 and CDR2 sequences are LNHDA and SQIVND (reference sequence). The CDR3 sequence is 13 residues long. CDR3 DNA: TGTGCTACACAGGGGTTCTCTGGAAACACCATATATTTT. Amino acid sequence: CATQGFSGNTIYF.

The chain is built from TRBV29-1 and TRBJ2-2; the D gene could be TRBD1 or TRBD2 (5 bases each). From germline, CDR1 is SQVTM and CDR2 ANQGSEA. The length of the CDR3 is 17 residues. The V end lost 4 bases, the J end lost 0 bases, and 18 bases lay between the germline ends. CDR3 in DNA: TGCAGCGTTGCCGTCGCGCAGGGAGAGGCGAACACCGGGGAGCTGTTTTTT. Its protein is CSVAVAQGEANTGELFF.

This clone was seen a handful of times. The chain is built from TRBV7-8 and TRBJ1-1, with D possibly being TRBD1 (6 bases). Germline CDR1 is SGHVS and CDR2 is FQNEAQ. The CDR3 spans 14 residues. The ends were cut back, 4 bases at V and 10 bases at J, with 19 bases in the middle. CDR3 coding DNA: TGTGCCAGCAGCTCGACGGGGCTCCCAGGGGTAGCTTTCTTT. It translates to CASSSTGLPGVAFF. Filled out from reference TRBV7-8 and TRBJ1-1, the complete variable domain reads GAGVSQSPRYKVAKRGQDVALRCDPISGHVSLFWYQQALGQGPEFLTYFQNEAQLDKSGLPSDRFFAERPEGSVSTLKIQRTQQEDSAVYLCASSSTGLPGVAFFGQGTRLTVV.

V is TRBV18 and J is TRBJ1-1; 10 positions match TRBD1. Germline CDR1 KGHSH, CDR2 LQKENI. Trimming removed 3 bases from V and 7 bases from J; junction bases left unmatched: 11. The CDR3 sequence is 16 residues long. CDR3 region: CASSPSRGTGAIEAFF. CDR3 bases: TGTGCCAGCTCACCTTCTAGAGGGACAGGGGCTATTGAAGCTTTCTTT.

In its sample, this clone was seen once. The CDR3 DNA follows: TGTGCCAGCAGCCCGACAGGGGGCAGCTATGGCTACACCTTC. Its translation is CASSPTGGSYGYTF. The chain links TRBV28 to TRBJ1-2, with 10 bases that match TRBD1. Germline V gene sequence: CDR1 MDHEN, CDR2 SYDVKM. V lost 6 bases, J lost 4 bases, and 5 bases stayed unmatched. This CDR3 region has 14 residues.

The gene calls are TRBV19 and TRBJ1-5; possible D gene TRBD1, 5 bases. Germline V lookup: CDR1 LNHDA, CDR2 SQIVND (reference sequence). The CDR3 has 19 amino acids. V lost 3 bases and J 0 bases, leaving 21 bases between the germline ends. CDR3 amino acids: CASSILGPGDISSNQPQHF. In nucleotides, the CDR3 is TGTGCCAGTAGTATTTTGGGGCCGGGGGATATAAGTAGCAATCAGCCCCAGCATTTT.

V usage is TRBV7-2 and J usage is TRBJ2-7; maybe TRBD2 (5 bases). Germline V CDR1 and CDR2: SGHTA, FQGNSA. This CDR3 contains 13 residues. The V end was cut by 5 bases, the J end by 4 bases, with 12 bases between. The CDR3 coding sequence is TGTGCCAGCAGCCCCCCGTCGGGGTACGAGCAGTACTTC. This codes for CASSPPSGYEQYF.

The chain recombines TRBV2 with TRBJ1-4; D unresolved. V lost 3 bases and J lost 6, with 14 bases in between. The CDR3 contains 15 residues. CDR1 SNHLY and CDR2 FYNNEI come from the germline V gene. CDR3 sequence reads: CASSELYLGDEKLFF. For the CDR3, the DNA is TGTGCCAGCAGTGAGTTGTATTTGGGAGATGAAAAACTGTTTTTT. Supplemented by reference TRBV2 and TRBJ1-4, the full variable domain reads EPEVTQTPSHQVTQMGQEVILRCVPISNHLYFYWYRQILGQKVEFLVSFYNNEISEKSEIFDDQFSVERPDGSNFTLKIRSTKLEDSAMYFCASSELYLGDEKLFFGSGTQLSVL.

This clone was counted between two and nine times. The chain recombines TRBV5-1 with TRBJ1-1; D is perhaps TRBD1 (5 bases). CDR3 length: 14 residues. Germline CDR1 SGHRS, CDR2 YFSETQ. V was pared by 5 bases and J by 0 bases, with 11 bases between. CDR3 bases: TGCGCCAGCAGTCCGGACACGTTGAACACTGAAGCTTTCTTT. Protein sequence: CASSPDTLNTEAFF.

This sequence joins TRBV3-1 (or the pseudogene TRBV3-2) and TRBJ1-4; no firm D call. There are 12 residues in the CDR3. Germline V gene sequence: CDR1 LGHDT, CDR2 YNNKEL (reference sequence). V was trimmed by 0 bases and J by 10 bases, leaving 6 bases between them. The DNA of the CDR3 is TGTGCCAGCAGCCAAGATCGCCGAAAACTGTTTTTT. Its translation: CASSQDRRKLFF.

The V call is TRBV7-9, the J call TRBJ2-3; TRBD2 matches 9 bases. Germline loops: CDR1 SEHNR, CDR2 FQNEAQ (reference sequence). V lost 1 base, J lost 2 bases, and 7 bases stayed unmatched. The CDR3 has 17 residues. The CDR3 region is CASSLVRLAGTTDTQYF. CDR3 DNA: TGTGCCAGCAGCTTAGTGCGTCTAGCGGGGACCACAGATACGCAGTATTTT.

The chain couples TRBV6-1 to TRBJ2-3, with D maybe TRBD2 (5 bases). Looked up from germline, CDR1 is MNHNS and CDR2 is SASEGT. V shed 1 base and J shed 3 bases, with 14 bases lying between them. The CDR3 length is 16 residues. The CDR3 DNA reads as TGTGCCAGCAGTGAAGAGGACGGGAAAGGGACAGATACGCAGTATTTT. It specifies CASSEEDGKGTDTQYF.

The V call is TRBV11-2, the J call TRBJ1-5; no firm D call. V was cut by 3 bases and J by 8 bases, with 11 bases left in between. The CDR3 is 13 amino acids. Germline V gene sequence: CDR1 SGHAT, CDR2 FQNNGV. CDR3 in DNA: TGTGCCAGCAGCTTTGGTCACCCGGAGCCCCAGCATTTT. It is translated as CASSFGHPEPQHF.